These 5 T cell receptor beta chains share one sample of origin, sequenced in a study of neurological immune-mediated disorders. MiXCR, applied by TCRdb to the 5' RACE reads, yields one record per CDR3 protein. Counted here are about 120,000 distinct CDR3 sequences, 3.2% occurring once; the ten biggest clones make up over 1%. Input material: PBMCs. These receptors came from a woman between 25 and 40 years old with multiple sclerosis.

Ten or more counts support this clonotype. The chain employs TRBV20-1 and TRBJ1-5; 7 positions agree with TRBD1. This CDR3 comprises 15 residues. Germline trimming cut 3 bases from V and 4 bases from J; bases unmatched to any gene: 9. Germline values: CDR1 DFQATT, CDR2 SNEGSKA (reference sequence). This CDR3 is CSASASRDRNQPQHF. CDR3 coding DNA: TGCAGTGCTAGTGCATCCCGGGACAGAAATCAGCCCCAGCATTTT.

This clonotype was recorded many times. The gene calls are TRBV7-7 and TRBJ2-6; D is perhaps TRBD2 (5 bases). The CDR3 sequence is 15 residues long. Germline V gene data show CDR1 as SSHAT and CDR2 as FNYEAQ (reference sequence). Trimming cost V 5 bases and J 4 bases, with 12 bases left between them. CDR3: CASSPSGSGANVLTF. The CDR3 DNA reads TGTGCCAGCAGCCCCAGCGGCTCCGGGGCCAACGTCCTGACTTTC.

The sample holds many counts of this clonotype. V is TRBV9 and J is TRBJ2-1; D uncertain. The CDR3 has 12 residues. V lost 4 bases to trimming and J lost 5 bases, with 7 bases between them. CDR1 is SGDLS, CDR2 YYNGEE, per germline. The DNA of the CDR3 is TGTGCCAGCAGCCTTAAAAACAATGAGCAGTTCTTC. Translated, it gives CASSLKNNEQFF.

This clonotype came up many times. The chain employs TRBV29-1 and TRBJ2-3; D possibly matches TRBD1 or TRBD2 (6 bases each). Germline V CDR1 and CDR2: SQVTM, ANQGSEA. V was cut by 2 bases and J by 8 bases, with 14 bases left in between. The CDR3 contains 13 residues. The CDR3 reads CSVEQGRKGTQYF. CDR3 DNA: TGCAGCGTTGAACAGGGGAGGAAGGGTACGCAGTATTTT.

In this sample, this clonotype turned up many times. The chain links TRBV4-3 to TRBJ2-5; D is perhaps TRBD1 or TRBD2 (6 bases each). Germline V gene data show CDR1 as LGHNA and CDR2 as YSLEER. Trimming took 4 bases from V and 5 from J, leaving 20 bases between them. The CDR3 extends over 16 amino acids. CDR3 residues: CASSLERGDPGETQYF. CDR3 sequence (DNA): TGCGCCAGCAGCCTCGAAAGGGGGGACCCGGGGGAGACCCAGTACTTC.